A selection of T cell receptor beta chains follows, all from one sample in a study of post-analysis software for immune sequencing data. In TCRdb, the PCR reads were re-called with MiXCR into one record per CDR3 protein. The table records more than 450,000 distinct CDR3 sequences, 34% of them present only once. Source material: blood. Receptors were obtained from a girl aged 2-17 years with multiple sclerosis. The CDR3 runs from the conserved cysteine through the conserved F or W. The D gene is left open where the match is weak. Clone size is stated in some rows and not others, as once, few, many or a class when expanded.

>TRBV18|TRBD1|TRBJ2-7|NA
CASSPPFRPGTGYEEQYF
TGTGCCAGCTCACCACCTTTTCGACCGGGGACAGGGTATGAGGAGCAGTACTTC
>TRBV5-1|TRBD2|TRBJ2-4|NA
CASSALAGGSGMAKNIQYF
TGCGCCAGCAGCGCGCTAGCGGGGGGGTCAGGGATGGCCAAAAACATTCAGTACTTC
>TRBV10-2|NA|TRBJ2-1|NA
CASSRYREGGEQFF
TGCGCCAGCAGTAGGTACAGGGAGGGAGGTGAGCAGTTCTTC
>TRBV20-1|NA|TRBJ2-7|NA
CSARWGHTITYEQYF
TGCAGTGCTAGGTGGGGACATACCATAACCTACGAGCAGTACTTC
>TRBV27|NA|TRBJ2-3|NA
CASSSTTDSTDTQYF
TGTGCCAGCAGTTCCACGACAGATAGCACAGATACGCAGTATTTT
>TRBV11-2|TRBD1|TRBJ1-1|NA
CASSLGGTVTEAFF
TGTGCCAGCAGCTTAGGGGGGACAGTCACTGAAGCTTTCTTT
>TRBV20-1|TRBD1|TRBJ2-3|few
CSGQGSGTDTQYF
TGCAGTGGACAGGGGAGCGGCACAGATACGCAGTATTTT
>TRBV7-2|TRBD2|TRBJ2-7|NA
CASSLRSSGPYEQYF
TGTGCCAGCAGCTTAAGGTCTAGCGGGCCCTACGAGCAGTACTTC
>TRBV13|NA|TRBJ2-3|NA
CASSMTGFTDTQYF
TGTGCCAGCAGCATGACTGGCTTCACAGATACGCAGTATTTT
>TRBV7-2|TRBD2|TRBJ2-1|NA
CASSLDGGDHNEQFF
TGTGCCAGCAGCTTAGACGGGGGGGATCACAATGAGCAGTTCTTC
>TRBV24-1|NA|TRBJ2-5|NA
CATAGQGQETQYF
TGTGCCACCGCCGGGCAGGGGCAAGAGACCCAGTACTTC
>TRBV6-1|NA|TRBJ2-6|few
CASSGLPPQGFSGANVLTF
TGTGCCAGCAGTGGCCTCCCTCCACAGGGCTTCTCTGGGGCCAACGTCCTGACTTTC
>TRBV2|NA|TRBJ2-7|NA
CASSVTTLSSYEQYF
TGTGCCAGCAGTGTTACCACCCTAAGCTCCTACGAGCAGTACTTC
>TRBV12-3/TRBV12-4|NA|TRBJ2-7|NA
CASSFFELNEQYF
TGTGCCAGCAGTTTTTTTGAGCTAAACGAGCAGTACTTC
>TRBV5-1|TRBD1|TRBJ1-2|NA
CASSPTGVGYTF
TGCGCCAGCAGCCCCACAGGGGTCGGCTACACCTTC
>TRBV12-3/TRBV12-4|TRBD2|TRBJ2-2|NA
CASSLGLAGGAGELFF
TGTGCCAGCAGTTTAGGACTAGCGGGGGGCGCCGGGGAGCTGTTTTTT
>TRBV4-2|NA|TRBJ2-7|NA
CASGQDFSSSYEQYF
TGTGCCAGCGGCCAAGATTTTTCCAGCTCCTACGAGCAGTACTTC
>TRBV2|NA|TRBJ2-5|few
CAREEVEGTQYF
TGTGCCAGGGAGGAGGTTGAGGGGACCCAGTACTTC
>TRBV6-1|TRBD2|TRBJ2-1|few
CASSWDYQSEQFF
TGTGCCAGCAGCTGGGACTATCAAAGTGAGCAGTTCTTC
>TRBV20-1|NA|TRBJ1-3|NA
CSAAVESGNTIYF
TGCAGTGCTGCGGTGGAATCCGGAAACACCATATATTTT
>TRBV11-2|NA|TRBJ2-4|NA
CASSLQGGVAKNIQYF
TGTGCCAGCAGCCTCCAAGGTGGGGTAGCCAAAAACATTCAGTACTTC
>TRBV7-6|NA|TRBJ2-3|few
CASSTRGSTDTQYF
TGTGCCAGCAGCACTAGGGGAAGCACAGATACGCAGTATTTT
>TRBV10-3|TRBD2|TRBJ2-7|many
CAISGTSGGLYEQYF
TGTGCCATCAGTGGGACTAGCGGGGGACTCTACGAGCAGTACTTC
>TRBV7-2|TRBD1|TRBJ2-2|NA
CASSRPTGSDTGELFF
TGTGCCAGCAGCCGACCGACAGGGTCGGACACCGGGGAGCTGTTTTTT
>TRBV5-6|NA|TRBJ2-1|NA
CASSLEDAGSEQFF
TGTGCCAGCAGCTTGGAAGACGCGGGGAGTGAGCAGTTCTTC
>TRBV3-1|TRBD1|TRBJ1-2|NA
CASSQVAAGGDYGYTF
TGTGCCAGCAGCCAAGTGGCGGCAGGGGGCGACTATGGCTACACCTTC
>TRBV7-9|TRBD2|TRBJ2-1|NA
CASSRLAGGSYNEQFF
TGTGCCAGCAGCCGACTAGCGGGGGGTTCCTACAATGAGCAGTTCTTC
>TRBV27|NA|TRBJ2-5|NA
CASSFSGGSETQYF
TGTGCCAGCAGTTTCTCGGGGGGCTCGGAGACCCAGTACTTC
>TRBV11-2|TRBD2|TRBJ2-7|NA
CASSRSGGALSYEQYF
TGTGCCAGCAGCAGGAGCGGGGGGGCGCTCTCCTACGAGCAGTACTTC
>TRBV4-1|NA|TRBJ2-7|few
CASSTAQTSYEQYF
TGCGCCAGCAGCACCGCACAGACTTCCTACGAGCAGTACTTC
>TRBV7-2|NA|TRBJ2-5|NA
CASSYGEYQETQYF
TGTGCCAGCAGCTACGGGGAGTACCAAGAGACCCAGTACTTC
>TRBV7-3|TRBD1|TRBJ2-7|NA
CASSPGGQAHEQYF
TGTGCCAGCAGCCCCGGGGGACAGGCCCACGAGCAGTACTTC
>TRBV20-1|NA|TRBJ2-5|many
CSAPALQETQYF
TGCAGTGCGCCGGCCCTCCAAGAGACCCAGTACTTC
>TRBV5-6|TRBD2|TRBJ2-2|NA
CASSSGLAGATNTGELFF
TGTGCCAGCAGCTCGGGACTAGCGGGGGCCACGAACACCGGGGAGCTGTTTTTT
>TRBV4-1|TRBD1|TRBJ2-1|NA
CASSRSGTGTYNEQFF
TGCGCCAGCAGCCGGTCCGGGACAGGAACCTACAATGAGCAGTTCTTC
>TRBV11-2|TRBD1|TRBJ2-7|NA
CASSLLIGTGSYEQYF
TGTGCCAGCAGCTTATTGATCGGGACAGGGTCCTACGAGCAGTACTTC
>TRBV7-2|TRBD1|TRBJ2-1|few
CASSYGTGGTNEQFF
TGTGCCAGCAGCTACGGGACAGGGGGCACGAATGAGCAGTTCTTC
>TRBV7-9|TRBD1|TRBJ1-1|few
CASSVRDRGNTEAFF
TGTGCCAGCAGCGTACGGGACAGGGGTAACACTGAAGCTTTCTTT